Shown below are 32 T cell receptor beta chains from a single sample sequenced in a study of T cells in Graves' hyperthyroidism and ophthalmopathy. RNA transcripts gave rise to amplified TCR beta CDR3 regions. HTBI primers were employed in a first-round RT-PCR of the TCR CDR3. TCRdb re-derived calls from the multiplex PCR reads in MiXCR, one entry per CDR3 protein. The sample carries around 600,000 distinct CDR3 sequences, 12% to 15% recorded once. Sequencing used blood. The source of these receptors is a woman aged 18-29 years with Graves' ophthalmopathy.

This clonotype was found a few times. The chain combines TRBV15 with TRBJ1-2; 7 nucleotides align to TRBD1. CDR3 length: 16 amino acids. Germline lookup yields CDR1 LNHNV and CDR2 YYDKDF (reference sequence). J was trimmed by 2 bases and V by 3 bases; bases with no gene match: 9. As DNA, the CDR3 is TGTGCCACCAGCAGTTCACTAGGGACAGTGAACTATGGCTACACCTTC. Protein sequence: CATSSSLGTVNYGYTF.

This clonotype was detected ten times or more. The V call is TRBV29-1, the J call TRBJ1-2; 9 bases are a match to TRBD1. The CDR3 has 14 amino acids. CDR1 is SQVTM and CDR2 is ANQGSEA in the germline V gene. Losses at the gene ends were 5 bases for V and 4 bases for J; bases not matched to a gene: 8. CDR3 DNA: TGCAGCGTTTACCCGGGACAGGGCCTCTATGGCTACACCTTC. The encoded protein is CSVYPGQGLYGYTF.

The gene calls are TRBV27 and TRBJ2-7, with unresolved D. Germline V gene sequence: CDR1 MNHEY, CDR2 SMNVEV (reference sequence). The CDR3 runs 15 residues. With 0 bases removed from V and 2 bases from J, the gap between germline ends came to 11 bases. The CDR3 DNA reads as TGTGCCAGCAGTTTATCCGTACAAAGTGCCTACGAGCAGTACTTC. Residues: CASSLSVQSAYEQYF.

This chain connects TRBV12-5 to TRBJ1-1; 8 bases map to TRBD1. Germline V gives CDR1 LGHNT, CDR2 FRNRAP. This CDR3 has 15 residues. Trimming took 2 bases from V and 5 from J; bases not matched to a gene: 7. CDR3 sequence: CASGLIQGAGTEAFF. The DNA of the CDR3 is TGTGCTAGTGGTTTGATCCAGGGGGCAGGGACTGAAGCTTTCTTT.

The genes are TRBV9 and TRBJ2-5; the match to TRBD2 covers 12 bases. Germline CDR1 and CDR2: SGDLS and YYNGEE. The trim removed 3 bases at V and 5 bases at J, leaving 11 bases unmatched. This CDR3 spans 17 amino acids. This CDR3 reads CASSANPTSGSGETQYF. The DNA for the CDR3 is TGTGCCAGCAGCGCAAACCCGACTAGCGGGAGTGGGGAGACCCAGTACTTC.

The chain links TRBV4-2 to TRBJ2-1, with TRBD2 as a possible D gene (5 bases). This CDR3 is 16 amino acids long. V was cut by 3 bases and J by 7 bases, with 19 bases left in between. Germline loops: CDR1 LGHNA, CDR2 YNFKEQ. Here the CDR3 DNA reads TGTGCCAGCAGCCAGGCAACCCTCTCCACGGGAAATGAGCAGTTCTTC. This gives the protein CASSQATLSTGNEQFF.

The chain is built from TRBV6-1 and TRBJ2-1; 10 nucleotides align to TRBD2. Germline CDR1 is MNHNS and CDR2 is SASEGT. CDR3 length: 14 residues. The junction had 13 bases not matched to a gene; V was cut back by 10 bases and J by 10 bases. The CDR3 protein is CATHRTSGREEQFF. Here the CDR3 DNA reads TGTGCCACCCACCGGACTAGCGGCCGGGAAGAGCAGTTCTTC.

The rearrangement links TRBV4-2 to TRBJ2-7; TRBD1 might be the D (5 bases). V was shortened by 0 bases and J by 4 bases, with 13 bases between the two germline ends. In germline, CDR1 is LGHNA, CDR2 YNFKEQ. CDR3 length equals 15 residues. CDR3 protein: CASSQEGLHGYEQYF. The CDR3 DNA reads as TGTGCCAGCAGCCAAGAGGGGCTACACGGGTACGAGCAGTACTTC.

The CDR3 sequence is CASSFRPGSHEQYF. Written as DNA, the CDR3 is TGTGCCAGCAGCTTCAGACCCGGGAGCCACGAGCAGTACTTC. This chain links TRBV5-6 with TRBJ2-7; D might be TRBD2 (6 bases). CDR3 length: 14 residues. The V end was cut by 2 bases, the J end by 5 bases, with 14 bases between. Germline V gives CDR1 SGHDT, CDR2 YYEEEE.

This clonotype was observed at least ten times. The J gene is TRBJ2-1, the V gene TRBV5-1; 9 positions agree with TRBD2. The CDR3 is 14 residues long. V was pared by 1 base and J by 8 bases, with 4 bases of the junction left unmatched. Germline CDR1 is SGHRS and CDR2 is YFSETQ. CDR3 coding DNA: TGCGCCAGCAGCTTGCGGCGGGAGGGGCATGAGCAGTTCTTC. It translates to CASSLRREGHEQFF.

This clonotype was seen at least ten times. The chain recombines TRBV27 with TRBJ1-1, with TRBD1 matching 8 bases. CDR3 length equals 14 residues. V dropped 3 bases and J dropped 9; count of bases not matched to a gene: 9. Germline CDR1 reads MNHEY; CDR2 reads SMNVEV (reference sequence). The CDR3: CASSFGTGERKAFF. For the CDR3, the DNA is TGTGCCAGCAGTTTTGGGACAGGCGAGAGGAAAGCTTTCTTT.

This clonotype showed up many times. The CDR3 DNA is TGTGCCAGCACCACTTATATCAATCAGCCCCAGCATTTT. It specifies CASTTYINQPQHF. The V and J genes are TRBV12-3 or TRBV12-4 and TRBJ1-5; D uncertain. Trimming shortened V by 7 bases and J by 3 bases, and 10 bases separated the two germline ends. This CDR3 comprises 13 residues.

The V gene is TRBV4-2, the J gene TRBJ2-2; 10 bases agree with TRBD2. J gave up 3 bases and V 3 bases, and 10 bases lay outside the gene matches. The V gene's germline CDR1 is LGHNA and CDR2 YNFKEQ. The length of the CDR3 is 18 residues. In DNA, the CDR3 is TGTGCCAGCAGCCAGGGTCTACCGGGACTAGCGTACACCGGGGAGCTGTTTTTT. This translates into CASSQGLPGLAYTGELFF.

This clonotype has a count of ten or more. The chain employs TRBV6-1 and TRBJ1-2; D gene uncertain. CDR3 length: 15 amino acids. Germline V lookup: CDR1 MNHNS, CDR2 SASEGT. With 0 bases removed from V and 1 base from J, the gap between germline ends came to 9 bases. The CDR3, as DNA: TGTGCCAGCAGTGAAGCGCACGGGGATAACTATGGCTACACCTTC. Protein sequence: CASSEAHGDNYGYTF.

The chain recombines TRBV5-1 with TRBJ1-4; perhaps TRBD1 as D (6 bases). V lost 0 bases to trimming and J lost 5 bases, with 14 bases between them. Germline V gives CDR1 SGHRS, CDR2 YFSETQ. This CDR3 region has 16 residues. The CDR3 region has the DNA TGCGCCAGCAGCTTGGTAGTTGGGACATCGAATGAAAAACTGTTTTTT. It is translated as CASSLVVGTSNEKLFF.

This clonotype showed up many times. This chain connects TRBV7-3 to TRBJ2-1; perhaps TRBD2 as D (7 bases). The V end was cut by 5 bases, the J end by 7 bases, with 21 bases between. CDR1 and CDR2 (germline): SGHTA, FQGTGA. The CDR3 contains 16 residues. This CDR3 is CASSQGWGRAGNEQFF. The CDR3 nucleotides read TGTGCCAGCAGCCAGGGGTGGGGGAGGGCCGGGAATGAGCAGTTCTTC.

J is TRBJ1-3 and V is TRBV30; 9 bases line up with TRBD1. The CDR3 has 17 amino acids. Germline V CDR1 and CDR2: GTSNPN, SVGIG (reference sequence). Trimming at V came to 2 bases and at J to 2 bases, leaving 10 bases not matched to a gene. The CDR3 sequence: CAWSSGIGQGTGNTIYF. The CDR3 nucleotides are TGTGCCTGGAGTTCGGGTATTGGACAGGGGACTGGAAACACCATATATTTT.

Many counts were recorded for this clonotype. V and J are TRBV2 and TRBJ2-7; D is unresolved. Trimming took 1 base from V and 0 from J, leaving 7 bases between them. The CDR3 spans 14 residues. From germline, CDR1 is SNHLY and CDR2 FYNNEI. The CDR3 region has the DNA TGTGCCAGCAGTGAAGGGGTGAGCTCCTACGAGCAGTACTTC. It yields the protein CASSEGVSSYEQYF.

This clonotype was seen ten or more times. The chain carries TRBV11-2 and TRBJ2-5, with TRBD1 matching over 7 bases. The trim removed 4 bases at V and 4 bases at J, leaving 6 bases unmatched. Germline CDR1 reads SGHAT; CDR2 reads FQNNGV. The CDR3 has 14 residues. Here the CDR3 DNA reads TGTGCCAGCAGCTCCCACCCAGGGGGAGAGACCCAGTACTTC. The encoded protein is CASSSHPGGETQYF. Full variable domain (rest looked up from reference TRBV11-2 and TRBJ2-5): EAGVAQSPRYKIIEKRQSVAFWCNPISGHATLYWYQQILGQGPKLLIQFQNNGVVDDSQLPKDRFSAERLKGVDSTLKIQPAKLEDSAVYLCASSSHPGGETQYFGPGTRLLVL.

The rearrangement links TRBV4-3 to TRBJ2-1; no firm D call. The CDR3 has 15 residues. CDR1 is LGHNA, CDR2 YSLEER, per germline. V gave up 0 bases and J gave up 2 bases, with 8 bases separating them. Here the CDR3 reads CASSQEKEAYNEQFF. The CDR3 DNA sequence: TGCGCCAGCAGCCAAGAGAAAGAAGCCTACAATGAGCAGTTCTTC.

This clonotype appeared many times. The chain combines TRBV5-6 with TRBJ2-1; D ambiguous. V lost 4 bases, J lost 2 bases, and 7 bases lay in between. From germline, CDR1 is SGHDT and CDR2 YYEEEE. The CDR3 is 13 residues long. The CDR3 protein is CASSGIPYNEQFF. The CDR3 nucleotides are TGTGCCAGCAGCGGCATTCCCTACAATGAGCAGTTCTTC.

This clonotype has a count of ten or more. V gene TRBV6-2 or TRBV6-3 combines with J gene TRBJ1-5; TRBD1 agrees at 7 bases. J gave up 0 bases and V 4 bases, and 18 bases lay outside the gene matches. The CDR3 covers 20 residues. Germline CDR1 MNHEY, CDR2 SVGEGT. CDR3 loop: CASSLRWAGGLRYSNQPQHF. In nucleotides, the CDR3 is TGTGCCAGCAGTTTACGTTGGGCAGGGGGGCTCCGTTATAGCAATCAGCCCCAGCATTTT.

This clonotype was counted at least ten times. The chain combines TRBV2 with TRBJ1-3; 8 nucleotides align to TRBD1. The CDR3 totals 14 residues. CDR1 SNHLY and CDR2 FYNNEI come from the germline V gene. Trimming cost V 8 bases and J 1 base; bases outside gene matches: 4. CDR3 amino acids: CASFQGASGNTIYF. The CDR3 bases are TGTGCCAGCTTTCAGGGGGCATCTGGAAACACCATATATTTT.

The table lists this clonotype with a few counts. The CDR3 reads CASSARDEELFF. The CDR3 DNA reads TGTGCCAGCAGTGCACGGGACGAAGAGCTGTTTTTT. V and J are TRBV7-6 and TRBJ2-2; perhaps D is TRBD1 or TRBD2 (5 bases each). With 6 bases removed from V and 11 bases from J, the gap between germline ends came to 13 bases. The CDR3 contains 12 residues. Germline loops: CDR1 SGHVS, CDR2 FNYEAQ.

This clonotype was detected many times. The chain employs TRBV5-1 and TRBJ2-7; 7 bases agree with TRBD1. The CDR3 is 16 amino acids. From germline, CDR1 is SGHRS and CDR2 YFSETQ. The V and J ends lost 4 bases and 2 bases, in that order; junction bases with no gene match: 12. The CDR3 sequence is CASSLTGERKTYEQYF. The CDR3 nucleotides read TGCGCCAGCAGCCTCACAGGGGAGCGGAAAACCTACGAGCAGTACTTC.

The chain carries TRBV30 and TRBJ2-2; no clear D gene. The CDR3 loop spans 11 amino acids. Germline CDR1 reads GTSNPN; CDR2 reads SVGIG (reference sequence). With 3 bases removed from V and 6 bases from J, the gap between germline ends came to 5 bases. The CDR3 loop is CAWRASGELFF. The CDR3 DNA sequence: TGTGCCTGGAGGGCGTCCGGGGAGCTGTTTTTT.

The chain links TRBV9 to TRBJ2-1; TRBD1 aligns across 7 bases. Unmatched junction bases numbered 11, after V lost 4 bases and J lost 7 bases. Germline CDR1 is SGDLS and CDR2 is YYNGEE. This CDR3 contains 15 residues. The CDR3 sequence: CASSSGTAGGNEQFF. The DNA for the CDR3 is TGTGCCAGCAGCTCCGGGACAGCTGGGGGAAATGAGCAGTTCTTC.

This clonotype was counted at least ten times. The chain employs TRBV28 and TRBJ2-6, with a possible D match to TRBD1 (5 bases). The CDR3 runs to 14 residues. Trimming shortened V by 6 bases and J by 4 bases, and 10 bases separated the two germline ends. The germline V gene has CDR1 MDHEN and CDR2 SYDVKM. CDR3: CASRQETGANVLTF. The CDR3 DNA is TGTGCCAGCAGACAGGAGACCGGGGCCAACGTCCTGACTTTC.

This clonotype was observed many times. The chain has TRBV7-2 and TRBJ2-3, with D maybe TRBD2 (6 bases). Deletions cut 4 bases from V and 0 bases from J, with 11 bases between. CDR3 length equals 15 residues. Germline V gene data show CDR1 as SGHTA and CDR2 as FQGNSA. In nucleotides, the CDR3 is TGTGCCAGCAGCTCCTTTCGGGGGAGCACAGATACGCAGTATTTT. Its translation: CASSSFRGSTDTQYF.

This clonotype was detected many times. This sequence joins TRBV19 and TRBJ2-7; 7 bases line up with TRBD2. The CDR3 totals 14 residues. The trim removed 8 bases at V and 6 bases at J, leaving 13 bases unmatched. Germline CDR1 is LNHDA and CDR2 is SQIVND (reference sequence). Here the CDR3 DNA reads TGTGCCAGTGACCCGGGACTACCATCAGGCGAGCAGTACTTC. Residues: CASDPGLPSGEQYF.

This clonotype has only a few counts. A read error may be the cause here, since a much bigger clone is one base away. For the CDR3, the DNA is TGTACCAGCAGTGTTAACAGGGGCAATCAGCCCCAGCATTTT. This translates into CTSSVNRGNQPQHF. The chain is built from TRBV2 and TRBJ1-5; tentatively, D is TRBD1 (6 bases). Germline V gives CDR1 SNHLY, CDR2 FYNNEI. The CDR3 loop spans 14 amino acids.

This rearrangement joins TRBV7-2 to TRBJ2-3, with no clear D. With 4 bases removed from V and 1 base from J, the gap between germline ends came to 18 bases. The CDR3 has 17 residues. Germline V gene sequence: CDR1 SGHTA, CDR2 FQGNSA. The CDR3 protein is CASSSTQAALGTDTQYF. The CDR3 coding sequence is TGTGCCAGCAGCTCCACCCAGGCGGCCCTTGGCACAGATACGCAGTATTTT.